This T cell receptor beta chain emerged from a study of blood T cells in healthy people across ages. In this sample, this clonotype turned up a few times. Using a J-beta primer mix together with a sample-barcoded 5' primer, a second PCR was run for about 6 to 11 cycles. TCRdb re-analysed the 5' RACE reads in MiXCR, keeping a single row per CDR3 protein. Of around 800,000 distinct CDR3 sequences in the sample, roughly 24% are singletons; the top ten hold about 3%. The germline gives CDR1 LGHDT, CDR2 YNNKEL (reference sequence). This CDR3 contains 16 residues. The data were also submitted as part of a second study, on T cells of mothers and their children.

The genes are TRBV3-1 and TRBJ2-5; TRBD2 matches 7 bases. The J call may not be correct, given that the DNA end is closer to TRBJ2-7. This TCR derives from a boy younger than 18 in good health. Input material: blood. Written as DNA, the CDR3 is TGTGCCAGCAGCCCACTGCGGGCTAGCGGCTTCTACGAGCAGTACTTC. Its translation: CASSPLRASGFYEQYF.